The present T cell receptor (beta chain) was sequenced within a study of blood T cell repertoires in COVID-19. About the research overall: From the United States, Italy and Spain came samples of acute and convalescent COVID-19. T cells, B-cell-depleted T cells, or PBMCs supplied cDNA or gDNA.

The Seattle site enrolled patients during active infection and followed them longitudinally. Authors' data handling: Amplification of reference gene primers was used by the study to estimate nucleated cell counts. TCRdb's copy holds only in-frame clones and misses some; the assay was immunoSEQ multiplex PCR. For V, J and clone size, that table is used; D and trimming come from the DNA. The data contain 200,000 to 250,000 clones, around 84% of them singletons. The CDR3 has 14 amino acids. Germline-derived CDR1 and CDR2 are LNHDA and SQIVND (reference sequence). V lost 1 base and J lost 1, with 8 bases in between.

The sequencing sample was made of peripheral blood. The chain combines TRBV19 with TRBJ2-7; weak D call: TRBD2 (6 bases). This sequence originates from a man aged 50 to 60 with COVID-19, enrolled during active disease. CDR3 region: CASSIVGGSYEQYF. CDR3 nucleotide sequence: TGTGCCAGTAGTATAGTTGGGGGGTCCTACGAGCAGTACTTC.